This T cell receptor (beta chain) was sequenced for a study of monozygotic twins with inflammatory bowel disease (dated by TCRdb to about 2019). Notes on the research overall: The complete study included approximately 28 monozygotic twin pairs: 19 IBD-discordant Danish pairs and nine German pairs, of which four were IBD-concordant and five were IBD-discordant. Disease-associated traits were sought mainly through comparisons between IBD patients and their genetically identical healthy co-twins within discordant pairs. Each individual had, on average, about 151 000 unique TCRalpha sequences and 181 000 unique TCRbeta sequences available for analysis.

The library came from 5' RACE. Preparation of each TCR library used approximately 3.5 ug of total RNA. For each sample, cDNA synthesis was carried out in eight separate reactions using SMARTScribe reverse transcriptase. Unique molecular identifiers containing a 6-nucleotide sample barcode were introduced through template switching during cDNA synthesis. Two nested PCRs of 16 and 9 cycles amplified the TCRalpha and TCRbeta cDNA, and bead purification followed each PCR. Before amplification, the cDNA was both treated with uracil DNA-glycosylase and purified with the QIAquick PCR purification kit. The second PCR added Illumina TruSeq-compatible adapters along with sample-specific barcodes. TapeStation and Qubit were used to check library quality and concentration, and about 5 ng of each library was pooled. Sequencing of pooled libraries was carried out on an Illumina HiSeq2500 single-index Rapid Run using 2 x 100 bp reads and custom sequencing primers. Turning to the authors' computational methods: MiGEC version 1.2.6 was used for UMI-based consensus assembly to correct PCR and sequencing errors. MiXCR version 2.1.1 was used for V(D)J alignment, clonotype assembly and CDR3 extraction. Normalisation of gene usage, clonotype sharing and MAIT/NKT TCR abundance was achieved by analysing the top 1000, 10 000 and 20 000 clonotypes per sample. Diversity was computed as the inverse Simpson index with the vegan R package after downsampling to 27 000 UMIs. Paired Mann-Whitney U tests were applied to discordant twin pairs, and Benjamini-Hochberg correction was used for multiple testing. TCRdb reprocessed the raw reads; every CDR3 protein sequence is a single record, and DNA is not supplied. In this record, the V and J calls reflect TCRdb's handling and not the investigators' own analysis. The table for this sample lists approximately 400,000 distinct CDR3 sequences. The ten largest account for around 2.3% of the sample.

Study-level results and caveats: Because patients received different immunosuppressive treatments, the repertoires may have picked up extra background noise and variability between individuals. TCRbeta repertoire diversity, by inverse Simpson index, was decreased in IBD patients compared with their healthy co-twins. No difference in repertoire similarity was observed between concordant and discordant twins, possibly owing to limited statistical power. The results gave no support for a single strong signal or clonotype linked to IBD. The analysis was unable to tell different T cell subtypes apart. Compared with healthy twins, IBD patients had fewer clonotypes in common with other individuals, a difference most pronounced in patients showing signs of disease activity.

In regard to this clonotype: This receptor's antigen is unknown.

The CDR3, from cysteine to phenylalanine, totals 14 residues. Only the protein is available. CDR1 and CDR2 (KGHDR, SFDVKD) derive from the germline V gene. From each donor, an approximately 2.4 ml peripheral blood sample was drawn into PAXgene tubes and stored at -80 degrees C. Total RNA was isolated from whole blood with the PAXgene blood miRNA kit on an automated QIAcube, without T cell sorting. Peripheral blood from monozygotic twin pairs who were concordant or discordant for inflammatory bowel disease underwent deep TCRalpha and TCRbeta repertoire profiling using unique molecular barcoding. Smoking habits were recorded for all twin pairs, with individuals classified as current, former or never smokers.

This TCR derives from a human donor with ulcerative colitis or Crohn's disease, or a healthy co-twin of an affected twin (not recorded which). Sequencing used blood. The chain is made from TRBV24-1 and TRBJ2-2; as DNA is missing, the TRBD1 call by TCRdb cannot be tested. The CDR3 has the sequence CATRQGANTGELFF.